Each of the 21 T cell receptor beta chains below was sequenced from the same sample in a study of early T cells in non-severe SARS-CoV-2 infection. Via MiXCR, TCRdb re-called the 5' RACE reads, giving one row per CDR3 protein. This sample has roughly 80,000 distinct CDR3 sequences; about 11% occur once, and the top ten carry more than 10%. This material consisted of whole blood, taken at baseline. The receptors derive from an adult who was a healthcare worker with PCR-confirmed SARS-CoV-2 infection or an uninfected control (not recorded which).

This chain uses TRBV28 with TRBJ2-6; no firm D call. CDR1 is MDHEN and CDR2 is SYDVKM in the germline V gene. There are 15 residues in the CDR3. V gave up 5 bases and J gave up 2 bases, with 10 bases separating them. The CDR3 is CASSGQVAGANVLTF. Written as DNA, the CDR3 is TGTGCCAGCAGTGGCCAGGTAGCTGGGGCCAACGTCCTGACTTTC.

At least ten counts were recorded for this clonotype. The chain combines TRBV12-3 or TRBV12-4 with TRBJ2-7; no clear D. The germline V and J ends were trimmed by 6 bases and 6 bases, with 15 bases remaining between them. This CDR3 spans 13 amino acids. The CDR3 DNA reads TGTGCCAGCAGGAGATTAAGGGTATCCGAGCAGTACTTC. Amino acid sequence: CASRRLRVSEQYF.

The table lists this clonotype with a few counts. The chain uses TRBV7-9 and TRBJ1-1; D remains unclear. The CDR3 runs to 16 residues. The germline V gene encodes CDR1 SEHNR and CDR2 FQNEAQ (reference sequence). Trimming stripped 4 bases from V and 1 base from J, with 16 bases between. CDR3 sequence (DNA): TGTGCCAGCAGCTCCCCTAGTGGCCGACAGAACACTGAAGCTTTCTTT. This translates into CASSSPSGRQNTEAFF.

The V gene is TRBV2, the J gene TRBJ2-3, with 8 bases identical to TRBD2. J was trimmed by 3 bases and V by 7 bases; bases with no gene match: 12. Germline values: CDR1 SNHLY, CDR2 FYNNEI. The CDR3 spans 16 residues. For the CDR3, the DNA is TGTGCCAGCACCCACAATTTAGCGGGGCTTACAGATACGCAGTATTTT. Its translation is CASTHNLAGLTDTQYF.

The chain carries TRBV5-4 and TRBJ2-1; 7 bases fit TRBD1. CDR3 length: 15 amino acids. Germline values: CDR1 SGHNT, CDR2 YYREEE (reference sequence). V shed 5 bases, J shed 6 bases, and the junction held 11 bases outside the gene matches. This CDR3 is CASRGGGQVINEQFF. The DNA of the CDR3 is TGTGCCAGCAGAGGGGGCGGACAGGTGATCAATGAGCAGTTCTTC.

In its sample, this clonotype was seen many times. The chain couples TRBV10-1 to TRBJ1-1; tentatively, D is TRBD1 (6 bases). The V end lost 2 bases, the J end lost 0 bases, and 7 bases lay between the germline ends. The germline gives CDR1 WNHNN, CDR2 SYGVQD (reference sequence). The CDR3 sequence is 14 residues long. The CDR3 DNA follows: TGCGCCAGCAGTGAGAGGACAGTGAACACTGAAGCTTTCTTT. It yields the protein CASSERTVNTEAFF.

The rearrangement uses TRBV5-1 and TRBJ2-7; no clear D gene. CDR3 length: 15 residues. Germline assignment: CDR1 SGHRS and CDR2 YFSETQ. Between the trimmed V and J ends, which lost 0 bases and 1 base, there was a span of 11 bases. The CDR3 DNA reads as TGCGCCAGCAGCTTGGCCAGTATGGAGTCCTACGAGCAGTACTTC. This gives the protein CASSLASMESYEQYF.

This clonotype came up many times. V and J are TRBV4-2 and TRBJ1-1, with 12 bases matching TRBD1. J was trimmed by 0 bases and V by 4 bases; bases with no gene match: 3. Germline CDR1 reads LGHNA; CDR2 reads YNFKEQ. There are 16 residues in the CDR3. The CDR3 DNA reads TGTGCCAGCAGCCGGGGACAGGGGGCCGTGAACACTGAAGCTTTCTTT. The encoded protein is CASSRGQGAVNTEAFF.

V gene TRBV19 combines with J gene TRBJ2-2, with D hard to call. Trimming removed 7 bases at V and 7 bases at J, with 7 bases between. Germline V gene data show CDR1 as LNHDA and CDR2 as SQIVND (reference sequence). The CDR3 runs to 11 residues. Here the CDR3 DNA reads TGTGCCAGTAACAGAAACGGGGAGCTGTTTTTT. As protein: CASNRNGELFF. The variable domain in full, with the rest retrieved from reference TRBV19 and TRBJ2-2, is DGGITQSPKYLFRKEGQNVTLSCEQNLNHDAMYWYRQDPGQGLRLIYYSQIVNDFQKGDIAEGYSVSREKKESFPLTVTSAQKNPTAFYLCASNRNGELFFGEGSRLTVL.

There are a few counts of this clonotype. The CDR3 nucleotides read TGCGCCAGCAGCCAAGATCAAGAGTTCCAGCCCCAGCATTTT. This sequence encodes CASSQDQEFQPQHF. The chain couples TRBV4-3 to TRBJ1-5; the D is unclear. The ends were cut back, 0 bases at V and 7 bases at J, with 10 bases in the middle. Germline CDR1 reads LGHNA; CDR2 reads YSLEER. This CDR3 spans 14 amino acids.

The rearrangement uses TRBV20-1 and TRBJ2-5, with TRBD2 identical over 7 bases. CDR1 DFQATT and CDR2 SNEGSKA come from the germline V gene (reference sequence). The ends lost 6 bases at V and 0 bases at J; junction bases unmatched: 16. This CDR3 spans 17 amino acids. CDR3: CSALPPSSGAYQETQYF. DNA of the CDR3: TGCAGTGCCCTACCTCCCTCTAGCGGAGCGTACCAAGAGACCCAGTACTTC.

This clonotype has just a few counts. The CDR3 reads CASSYQTDGYTF. In DNA form, the CDR3 reads TGTGCCAGCAGCTACCAAACCGACGGCTACACCTTC. V and J are TRBV12-3 or TRBV12-4 and TRBJ1-2, with D unclear. This CDR3 contains 12 residues. The V and J ends lost 6 bases and 8 bases respectively, with 13 bases between them.

This clonotype came up many times. The chain employs TRBV11-2 and TRBJ1-3, with a weak D call TRBD1 (5 bases). V gave up 5 bases and J gave up 0 bases, with 14 bases separating them. Looked up from germline, CDR1 is SGHAT and CDR2 is FQNNGV. This CDR3 has 16 residues. As DNA, the CDR3 is TGTGCCAGCAGCCCAAACCGACAGAGCTCTGGAAACACCATATATTTT. Protein sequence: CASSPNRQSSGNTIYF.

This clonotype has ten or more counts. The chain couples TRBV9 to TRBJ1-3, with TRBD1 matching over 10 bases. The ends lost 0 bases at V and 8 bases at J; junction bases unmatched: 2. The germline V gene has CDR1 SGDLS and CDR2 YYNGEE. CDR3 length equals 14 residues. The CDR3 region has the DNA TGTGCCAGCAGCGTAGCGGACAGGGGGGACACCATATATTTT. The encoded protein is CASSVADRGDTIYF.

CDR3 residues: CASSLSSRREAFF. The CDR3 DNA reads as TGCGCCAGCAGCTTGTCGAGCAGGCGTGAAGCTTTCTTT. The chain links TRBV5-1 to TRBJ1-1, with D hard to call. Germline V gene data show CDR1 as SGHRS and CDR2 as YFSETQ. The length of the CDR3 is 13 residues. V lost 1 base and J lost 7, with 11 bases in between.

This clonotype was counted ten times or more. The V call is TRBV20-1, the J call TRBJ2-7; 7 positions match TRBD2. Per the germline V gene, CDR1 is DFQATT and CDR2 is SNEGSKA (reference sequence). The CDR3 spans 14 residues. Losses at the gene ends were 0 bases for V and 2 bases for J; bases not matched to a gene: 4. DNA of the CDR3: TGCAGTGCTAGAGAACAAGGACTAGCCTACGAGCAGTACTTC. As protein: CSAREQGLAYEQYF.

In its sample, this clonotype was seen a few times. The chain has TRBV6-6 and TRBJ1-4; possible D gene TRBD1, 6 bases. The germline CDR1 and CDR2 sequences are MNHNY and SVGAGI (reference sequence). The ends were cut back, 6 bases at V and 8 bases at J, with 16 bases in the middle. The CDR3 totals 14 residues. CDR3 region: CASSLDRFGEKLFF. The CDR3 DNA is TGTGCCAGCAGCCTTGACAGGTTCGGGGAAAAACTGTTTTTT.

The V call is TRBV10-2, the J call TRBJ1-2, with a weak D call TRBD1 (6 bases). The CDR3 runs to 16 residues. Germline loops: CDR1 WSHSY, CDR2 SAAADI. Trimming stripped 3 bases from V and 4 bases from J, with 18 bases between. The CDR3 DNA sequence: TGCGCCAGCAGTGATAAGGGGGGACAATACCTCTATGGCTACACCTTC. Encoded protein: CASSDKGGQYLYGYTF.

The chain couples TRBV20-1 to TRBJ2-1; no firm D call. Germline-derived CDR1 and CDR2 are DFQATT and SNEGSKA (reference sequence). V was shortened by 1 base and J by 4 bases, with 11 bases between the two germline ends. CDR3 size: 14 residues. This chain's CDR3 is CSARVDQFYNEQFF. The CDR3, as DNA: TGCAGTGCTAGAGTGGACCAATTTTACAATGAGCAGTTCTTC.

At least ten counts were recorded for this clonotype. The genes are TRBV5-4 and TRBJ1-1; D is possibly TRBD1 (6 bases). The CDR3 is 14 residues long. Trimming took 4 bases from V and 3 from J, leaving 13 bases between them. The V gene's germline CDR1 is SGHNT and CDR2 YYREEE (reference sequence). CDR3 sequence: CASSPPDRYTEAFF. CDR3 DNA: TGTGCCAGCAGCCCCCCGGACAGATACACTGAAGCTTTCTTT.

This clonotype appeared many times. The gene calls are TRBV28 and TRBJ2-7; D is uncertain. Germline CDR1 is MDHEN and CDR2 is SYDVKM. The CDR3 extends over 11 amino acids. The V end was cut by 2 bases, the J end by 7 bases, with 6 bases between. The CDR3 DNA sequence: TGTGCCAGCAGTTTAGGCGCGGAGCAGTACTTC. This encodes CASSLGAEQYF.